Each of the 2 T cell receptor beta chains below was sequenced from the same sample in a study of blood T cells in healthy people across ages. The second PCR ran roughly 6 to 11 cycles with a sample-barcoded 5' primer and J-beta primers. Each CDR3 protein gets one entry after TCRdb re-called the 5' RACE reads with MiXCR. The sample holds approximately 780,000 distinct CDR3 sequences, roughly 25% seen once. The sample was also reused in another study, on T cells of mothers and their children.

The sequenced sample consisted of blood. These TCRs come from a boy aged 5-17 years in good health.

This clonotype was counted only a few times. The chain links TRBV7-2 to TRBJ2-5; D perhaps matches TRBD1 (6 bases). Trimming removed 5 bases from V and 2 bases from J, with 15 bases in between. CDR3 length: 15 residues. CDR1 and CDR2 from the germline V gene are SGHTA and FQGNSA. The CDR3 DNA sequence: TGTGCCAGCAGCATACAGGGACCATCACAAGAGACCCAGTACTTC. Translating it yields CASSIQGPSQETQYF.

This rearrangement joins TRBV7-3 to TRBJ1-2; perhaps TRBD1 as D (6 bases). Trimming took off 1 base at V and 7 bases at J, with 19 bases between the two ends. This CDR3 is built from 16 residues. Germline-derived CDR1 and CDR2 are SGHTA and FQGTGA. The CDR3 loop is CASSLSVGRGASGYTF. CDR3 DNA sequence: TGTGCCAGCAGCTTAAGTGTGGGCAGGGGAGCAAGTGGCTACACCTTC.